Reported below is one T cell receptor (beta chain). The sample originates from a study of blood T cell repertoires in COVID-19. Original handling: Nucleated cell counts were estimated from reference gene primer amplification. Profiled with immunoSEQ multiplex PCR; TCRdb holds only in-frame clones, not every one. The DNA was the basis for D and trimming; V, J and clone size are from that table. This table has about 150,000 clones, 60% to 80% appearing once. The CDR3 contains 15 residues. CDR1 LGHDT and CDR2 YNNKEL come from the germline V gene (reference sequence). The ends were cut back, 2 bases at V and 7 bases at J, with 15 bases in the middle.

The rearrangement links TRBV3-1 (or the pseudogene TRBV3-2) to TRBJ2-1; TRBD2 might be the D (7 bases). The specimen sequenced was peripheral blood. The source is a man aged 60 to 75 who had recovered from COVID-19. CDR3 protein: CASSQPGGPWNEQFF. The CDR3 nucleotides read TGTGCCAGCAGCCAACCCGGGGGGCCGTGGAATGAGCAGTTCTTC.